A selection of T cell receptor beta chains follows, all from one sample in a study of Graves' ophthalmopathy and Graves' hyperthyroidism. From the multiplex PCR reads, TCRdb called clonotypes with MiXCR, one entry per CDR3 protein. Of around 600,000 distinct CDR3 sequences detected, just over 40% appear once; the ten largest clones hold about 3.3%. The sequencing input was peripheral blood. Receptors originate from an adult man with Graves' ophthalmopathy. CDR3s include the opening cysteine and the closing phenylalanine or tryptophan. D genes are given only for firm matches. Only part of the rows carry a size: once, few, many, or a class if the clone is expanded.

v_call	clone_size	d_call	j_call	cdr3_aa	cdr3_nt
TRBV25-1	NA	NA	TRBJ1-2	CASSHSTGDYDGYTF	TGTGCCAGCAGTCACAGTACAGGTGATTATGACGGCTACACCTTC
TRBV12-3/TRBV12-4	many	NA	TRBJ2-2	CASSQQGLGTGELFF	TGTGCCAGCAGTCAGCAGGGATTAGGCACCGGGGAGCTGTTTTTT
TRBV7-3	NA	NA	TRBJ2-2	CASSLGPGGYGELFF	TGTGCCAGCAGCTTAGGCCCGGGGGGCTACGGGGAGCTGTTTTTT
TRBV7-2	few	TRBD2	TRBJ2-2	CASSPPAGGSDGELFF	TGTGCCAGCAGCCCTCCCGCGGGAGGGAGCGACGGGGAGCTGTTTTTT
TRBV6-5	many	NA	TRBJ1-2	CASSYSGYYGYTF	TGTGCCAGCAGTTACTCCGGTTACTATGGCTACACCTTC
TRBV29-1	NA	NA	TRBJ2-7	CSVRQGNEQYF	TGCAGCGTTCGCCAGGGGAACGAGCAGTACTTC
TRBV3-1	few	TRBD1	TRBJ1-1	CASSHDRGGEAFF	TGTGCCAGCAGCCACGACAGGGGAGGTGAAGCTTTCTTT
TRBV10-3	many	NA	TRBJ1-3	CAISEQGAGNTIYF	TGTGCCATCAGTGAACAAGGGGCGGGAAACACCATATATTTT
TRBV7-2	many	TRBD2	TRBJ2-7	CASSYQGLAAFEQYF	TGTGCCAGCAGCTACCAAGGACTAGCGGCCTTCGAGCAGTACTTC
TRBV19	many	NA	TRBJ1-1	CASSIVGVTEAFF	TGTGCCAGTAGTATAGTGGGAGTCACTGAAGCTTTCTTT
TRBV7-2	NA	NA	TRBJ1-4	CASSSRRGGRKTVF	TGTGCCAGCAGCTCCCGGCGGGGGGGGAGAAAAACTGTTTTT
TRBV5-8	many	TRBD1	TRBJ2-7	CASSLGQGWNEQYF	TGTGCCAGCAGCTTGGGACAGGGGTGGAACGAGCAGTACTTC
TRBV5-6	NA	TRBD1	TRBJ1-1	CASSLLEGATMNTEAFF	TGTGCCAGCAGCTTGTTAGAGGGGGCGACCATGAACACTGAAGCTTTCTTT
TRBV2	many	TRBD1	TRBJ1-1	CASSEQGANTEAFF	TGTGCCAGCAGCGAACAGGGGGCAAACACTGAAGCTTTCTTT
TRBV9	NA	NA	TRBJ2-2	CASSGRGGNTGELFF	TGTGCCAGCAGCGGACGGGGAGGGAACACCGGGGAGCTGTTTTTT
TRBV6-1	many	NA	TRBJ1-2	CASSEAWTLYGYTF	TGTGCCAGCAGTGAAGCCTGGACCCTCTATGGCTACACCTTC
TRBV12-3/TRBV12-4	many	NA	TRBJ1-2	CASTGMYEGYTF	TGTGCCAGCACGGGGATGTATGAAGGCTACACCTTC
TRBV10-2	once	NA	TRBJ1-1	CASSETGHLGAQNTEAFF	TGCGCCAGCAGTGAGACTGGTCATTTGGGGGCGCAGAACACTGAAGCTTTCTTT
TRBV6-6	many	TRBD1	TRBJ1-2	CASNMGDRGLRGYGYTF	TGTGCCAGCAACATGGGGGACAGGGGGCTTCGCGGCTATGGCTACACCTTC
TRBV10-3	NA	TRBD2	TRBJ2-5	CAIRSSSGRGDQETQYF	TGTGCCATCAGATCTTCTAGCGGGAGAGGCGACCAAGAGACCCAGTACTTC
TRBV25-1	NA	TRBD2	TRBJ2-6	CASSPGLAGGGSGANVLTF	TGTGCCAGCAGTCCGGGACTAGCGGGGGGGGGGTCTGGGGCCAACGTCCTGACTTTC
TRBV29-1	NA	TRBD2	TRBJ2-6	CSLADGVNVLTF	TGCAGCCTAGCGGATGGGGTCAACGTCCTGACTTTC
TRBV5-5	NA	TRBD2	TRBJ2-5	CASSPRAGGETQYF	TGTGCCAGCTCACCCCGTGCGGGGGGAGAGACCCAGTACTTC
TRBV29-1	many	TRBD1	TRBJ1-3	CSALLDRAGNTIYF	TGCAGCGCTCTCCTTGACAGGGCTGGAAACACCATATATTTT